Each of the 17 T cell receptor beta chains below was sequenced from the same sample in a study of CD4+ T cells in melanoma. Only in-frame clones appear in the TCRdb table, and some are missing; sequencing was by immunoSEQ multiplex PCR. The repertoire consists of more than 90,000 clones, with around 92% occurring once and the leading ten covering about 3.3%. The sample taken for sequencing was peripheral blood. Receptor source: a human donor with melanoma.

The chain couples TRBV29-1 to TRBJ2-7; possibly TRBD1 or TRBD2 for D (5 bases each). The CDR3 extends over 16 amino acids. V dropped 4 bases and J dropped 5 bases, with 24 bases sitting between them. Per germline, CDR1 SQVTM and CDR2 ANQGSEA. CDR3 sequence (DNA): TGCAGCGTTGCGCCCGGGACGCAATACTGGGGCCACGAGCAGTACTTC. Protein product: CSVAPGTQYWGHEQYF.

The V call is TRBV5-1, the J call TRBJ2-3; D is ambiguous. The CDR3 runs to 14 residues. Germline V gene sequence: CDR1 SGHRS, CDR2 YFSETQ. V was shortened by 5 bases and J by 0 bases, with 10 bases between the two germline ends. This chain's CDR3 is CASRSRGSTDTQYF. In DNA form, the CDR3 reads TGCGCCAGCAGAAGTAGAGGAAGCACAGATACGCAGTATTTT.

The chain has TRBV2 and TRBJ2-7, with 12 bases identical to TRBD2. This CDR3 has 14 residues. J lost 6 bases, V lost 5 bases, and 5 bases had no gene match. Germline V lookup: CDR1 SNHLY, CDR2 FYNNEI. The CDR3 loop is CASSTLAGGSEQYF. The CDR3 bases are TGTGCCAGCAGTACACTAGCGGGGGGCTCCGAGCAGTACTTC.

The V gene is TRBV6-5, the J gene TRBJ2-7; the match to TRBD2 covers 14 bases. CDR3 length equals 16 residues. Losses at the gene ends were 0 bases for V and 4 bases for J; bases not matched to a gene: 2. The germline V gene has CDR1 MNHEY and CDR2 SVGAGI. The CDR3 sequence is CASSYSGTSGSYEQYF. The CDR3, as DNA: TGTGCCAGCAGTTACTCGGGGACTAGCGGGAGTTACGAGCAGTACTTC.

The CDR3: CASSGQGGYEQYF. In DNA, the CDR3 is TGTGCCAGCAGCGGGCAGGGTGGTTACGAGCAGTACTTC. V gene TRBV7-9 combines with J gene TRBJ2-7, with D maybe TRBD1 (5 bases). The CDR3 covers 13 residues. CDR1 and CDR2 (germline): SEHNR, FQNEAQ (reference sequence). V lost 5 bases, J lost 4 bases, and 12 bases lay in between.

The chain couples TRBV7-2 to TRBJ1-2; D remains ambiguous. The length of the CDR3 is 11 residues. V gave up 4 bases and J gave up 8 bases, with 8 bases separating them. Per germline, CDR1 SGHTA and CDR2 FQGNSA. The CDR3 sequence: CASSSLGGYTF. The CDR3 coding sequence is TGTGCCAGCAGCTCGCTCGGGGGCTACACCTTC.

This clone was recorded a few times. This rearrangement joins TRBV18 to TRBJ2-7, with unresolved D. CDR1 and CDR2 from the germline V gene are KGHSH and LQKENI. The CDR3 totals 15 residues. V lost 1 base and J lost 9, with 19 bases in between. The CDR3 sequence: CASSPRVVNSSGQYF. The CDR3 region has the DNA TGTGCCAGCTCACCACGCGTGGTAAATTCGTCGGGGCAGTACTTC.

This clone was seen more than once but under ten times. This chain links TRBV2 with TRBJ2-2; D gene uncertain. Germline loops: CDR1 SNHLY, CDR2 FYNNEI. The V end was cut by 1 base, the J end by 7 bases, with 10 bases between. This CDR3 is 14 amino acids long. Here the CDR3 DNA reads TGTGCCAGCAGTGAAGGACTCAGAGGCGGGGAGCTGTTTTTT. Translated, it gives CASSEGLRGGELFF.

The chain has TRBV25-1 and TRBJ2-7; 9 nucleotides align to TRBD2. V shed 1 base, J shed 2 bases, and the junction held 3 bases outside the gene matches. CDR1 and CDR2 from the germline V gene are MGHDK and SYGVNS. The CDR3 runs to 15 residues. CDR3 protein: CASSELRTSAYEQYF. The CDR3 DNA sequence: TGTGCCAGCAGTGAATTGAGGACTAGCGCCTACGAGCAGTACTTC.

The table lists this clone with a few counts. The rearrangement joins TRBV7-3 to TRBJ2-3, with 8 bases lining up with TRBD1. V lost 5 bases and J lost 6; bases outside the gene matches: 10. The V gene's germline CDR1 is SGHTA and CDR2 FQGTGA. The CDR3 has 15 amino acids. CDR3 in DNA: TGTGCCAGCAGCGACGATGGACAGGGTGGCGATACGCAGTATTTT. The encoded protein is CASSDDGQGGDTQYF. Full variable domain (missing parts from reference TRBV7-3 and TRBJ2-3): GAGVSQTPSNKVTEKGKYVELRCDPISGHTALYWYRQSLGQGPEFLIYFQGTGAADDSGLPNDRFFAVRPEGSVSTLKIQRTERGDSAVYLCASSDDGQGGDTQYFGPGTRLTVL.

V gene TRBV9 combines with J gene TRBJ1-2; D call uncertain. Germline CDR1 is SGDLS and CDR2 is YYNGEE. This CDR3 has 14 residues. V shed 0 bases and J shed 6 bases, with 12 bases lying between them. This CDR3 is CASSVGMGANGYTF. The CDR3 DNA reads as TGTGCCAGCAGCGTAGGTATGGGCGCAAATGGCTACACCTTC.

The V call is TRBV7-3, the J call TRBJ2-7; D perhaps matches TRBD1 (6 bases). The CDR3 loop spans 16 amino acids. Per the germline V gene, CDR1 is SGHTA and CDR2 is FQGTGA. The V end was cut by 2 bases, the J end by 3 bases, with 17 bases between. The CDR3 is CASSLDGGRGFYEQYF. The DNA of the CDR3 is TGTGCCAGCAGCTTAGATGGGGGCAGGGGATTCTACGAGCAGTACTTC.

V usage is TRBV7-2 and J usage is TRBJ1-5, with a weak D call TRBD1 (6 bases). The CDR3 is 16 residues long. CDR1 is SGHTA and CDR2 is FQGNSA in the germline V gene. Deletions cut 4 bases from V and 9 bases from J, with 22 bases between. CDR3 in DNA: TGTGCCAGCAGCTCCCTCCCCGACAGGTTTAGGCGGCCCCAGCATTTT. Translating it yields CASSSLPDRFRRPQHF.

The sample holds a few counts of this clone. V gene TRBV19 combines with J gene TRBJ1-2, with TRBD1 as a possible D gene (6 bases). The CDR3 runs 14 residues. V was clipped by 1 base and J by 8 bases, with 14 bases between them. Germline CDR1 reads LNHDA; CDR2 reads SQIVND (reference sequence). The CDR3 nucleotides read TGTGCCAGTAGTATAGTGGCAGGGGAGTGGGGCTACACCTTC. The encoded protein is CASSIVAGEWGYTF.

The chain combines TRBV28 with TRBJ2-4; D is uncertain. Germline V gene lookup returns CDR1 MDHEN and CDR2 SYDVKM. This CDR3 comprises 17 residues. The V end was cut by 1 base, the J end by 0 bases, with 13 bases between. In nucleotides, the CDR3 is TGTGCCAGCAGTTTATCCGACAAGACCCTAGCCAAAAACATTCAGTACTTC. This codes for CASSLSDKTLAKNIQYF.

V is TRBV7-9 and J is TRBJ1-2; unclear D gene. The germline gives CDR1 SEHNR, CDR2 FQNEAQ (reference sequence). The CDR3 sequence is 13 residues long. Between the trimmed V and J ends, which lost 4 bases and 7 bases, there was a span of 13 bases. The CDR3 protein is CASSSVNSGGYTF. The CDR3 region has the DNA TGTGCCAGCAGCTCGGTTAATTCGGGTGGCTACACCTTC. Full variable domain (rest looked up from reference TRBV7-9 and TRBJ1-2): DTGVSQNPRHKITKRGQNVTFRCDPISEHNRLYWYRQTLGQGPEFLTYFQNEAQLEKSRLLSDRFSAERPKGSFSTLEIQRTEQGDSAMYLCASSSVNSGGYTFGSGTRLTVV.

This chain joins TRBV30 and TRBJ2-2; maybe TRBD2 (5 bases). The germline V gene has CDR1 GTSNPN and CDR2 SVGIG (reference sequence). V lost 0 bases, J lost 3 bases, and 8 bases lay in between. The CDR3 contains 14 residues. CDR3 loop: CAWSVLEDTGELFF. CDR3 DNA: TGTGCCTGGAGTGTTTTGGAGGACACCGGGGAGCTGTTTTTT.